This TCR beta chain was sequenced for a study of T cell clonality in common variable immunodeficiency. TCRdb's table, derived via immunoSEQ multiplex PCR, lists solely in-frame clones and lacks some. Recorded here are some 52,000 clones, with no singletons, and the ten leading clones hold roughly 3.4%. Of note for this clone: Coverage ceases 3 residues before the CDR3 finishes, and the germline J gene fills in the end.

Looked up from germline, CDR1 is SEHNR and CDR2 is FQNEAQ (reference sequence). CDR3 length equals 14 residues. The ends were cut back, 1 base at V and 6 bases at J, with 13 bases in the middle. The clonotype was recovered from a person aged 18 to 75 in good health. Input material: peripheral blood mononuclear cells. The V call is TRBV7-9, the J call TRBJ2-7; D is possibly TRBD1 (5 bases). The covered CDR3 bases are TGTGCCAGCAGCTTAGTAATGGGGCGCGGCGAG. This gives the protein CASSLVMGRGE. The full CDR3 protein is CASSLVMGRGEQYF.